The clone carrying this T cell receptor beta chain was detected only once. Antigen: not known. These data come from a study of T cell clones after liver transplantation. In the study overall: Without induction therapy, subjects received standard immunosuppression until 12-24 months post-transplant. Broader study findings: Compared with third party-reactive sequences, donor-reactive ones declined more, independent of withdrawal success.

Sequencing used immunoSEQ multiplex PCR; TCRdb keeps in-frame clones, though not all of them. In the table there are about 72,000 clones, around 90% of which are singletons. This sequence originates from a human donor who received a liver transplant. The sequencing here drew on CD4+ T cells from blood, taken before liver transplant.

Here the CDR3 DNA reads TGTGCCAGCAGTGCCTTGGAGGCCGGGGAGCTGTTTTTT. Translating gives CASSALEAGELFF. The chain recombines TRBV6-1 with TRBJ2-2; a possible D gene is TRBD2 (5 bases). Trimming shortened V by 4 bases and J by 6 bases, and 9 bases separated the two germline ends. CDR1 and CDR2 from the germline V gene are MNHNS and SASEGT. The CDR3 sequence is 13 residues long.